This entry lists 21 T cell receptor beta chains sequenced from one sample in a study of blood T cells in healthy people across ages. Sample-barcoded 5' priming and a J-beta primer mix drove a second PCR of about 7 to 12 cycles. TCRdb re-derived calls from the 5' RACE reads in MiXCR, one entry per CDR3 protein. The profile covers approximately 800,000 distinct CDR3 sequences, with approximately 53% appearing a single time and roughly 24% taken by the ten largest. Sample: blood. Receptor source: a man between 40 and 49 years old in good health.

This chain uses TRBV2 with TRBJ1-4, with 9 bases fitting TRBD1. Per germline, CDR1 SNHLY and CDR2 FYNNEI. The CDR3 length is 14 residues. Trimming removed 4 bases from V and 5 bases from J; junction bases left unmatched: 2. CDR3 sequence: CASSAGTGNEKLFF. CDR3 in DNA: TGTGCCAGCAGTGCCGGGACAGGGAATGAAAAACTGTTTTTT.

DNA of the CDR3: TGTGCCAGCAGTTTATCCAGGGGAGAGTACGAGCAGTACTTC. Its translation: CASSLSRGEYEQYF. The chain recombines TRBV27 with TRBJ2-7; TRBD1 is a possible D gene (6 bases). The germline CDR1 and CDR2 sequences are MNHEY and SMNVEV (reference sequence). V lost 0 bases, J lost 4 bases, and 10 bases lay in between. The length of the CDR3 is 14 residues.

A single count supports this clonotype. The rearrangement uses TRBV28 and TRBJ1-1; no reliable D call. Germline values: CDR1 MDHEN, CDR2 SYDVKM. The CDR3 is 14 residues long. With 3 bases removed from V and 11 bases from J, the gap between germline ends came to 19 bases. CDR3 bases: TGTGCCAGCAGTTTCAAAGCCGGTACTCCTGGGGCTTTCTTT. Protein product: CASSFKAGTPGAFF.

The V call is TRBV5-1, the J call TRBJ1-1; D might be TRBD1 (5 bases). This CDR3 comprises 14 residues. Germline assignment: CDR1 SGHRS and CDR2 YFSETQ. Trimming removed 0 bases at V and 0 bases at J, with 6 bases between. Here the CDR3 reads CASSLGDLNTEAFF. CDR3 nucleotide sequence: TGCGCCAGCAGCTTGGGGGACCTGAACACTGAAGCTTTCTTT.

In nucleotides, the CDR3 is TGTGCCAGCAGCCAATCGGCAGACCCACGAGATACGCAGTATTTT. It specifies CASSQSADPRDTQYF. The chain uses TRBV16 and TRBJ2-3; no firm D call. The CDR3 consists of 15 residues. V lost 0 bases to trimming and J lost 5 bases, with 12 bases between them. Germline V gene lookup returns CDR1 KGHSY and CDR2 FQNENV. The whole variable domain, remainder taken from reference TRBV16 and TRBJ2-3, is GEEVAQTPKHLVRGEGQKAKLYCAPIKGHSYVFWYQQVLKNEFKFLISFQNENVFDETGMPKERFSAKCLPNSPCSLEIQATKLEDSAVYFCASSQSADPRDTQYFGPGTRLTVL.

This rearrangement joins TRBV29-1 to TRBJ2-1, with D perhaps TRBD2 (6 bases). The ends were cut back, 2 bases at V and 10 bases at J, with 15 bases in the middle. CDR3 length equals 13 residues. Germline CDR1 is SQVTM and CDR2 is ANQGSEA. The CDR3 sequence is CSVESDLAPEQFF. DNA of the CDR3: TGCAGCGTTGAAAGTGATCTAGCGCCAGAGCAGTTCTTC.

V is TRBV14 and J is TRBJ2-1; D is ambiguous. Trimming removed 4 bases from V and 13 bases from J, with 14 bases in between. This CDR3 spans 12 amino acids. Germline values: CDR1 SGHDN, CDR2 FVKESK. Here the CDR3 reads CASSPSSQLQFF. The CDR3 coding sequence is TGTGCCAGCAGCCCGTCCTCCCAACTCCAGTTCTTC.

The DNA of the CDR3 is TGTGCCATCAGTGAGTCGCTAGCGGCTGCGCACAATGAGCAGTTCTTC. The encoded protein is CAISESLAAAHNEQFF. V is TRBV10-3 and J is TRBJ2-1; TRBD2 matches at 7 bases. V lost 0 bases to trimming and J lost 5 bases; unmatched junction nucleotides: 7. The length of the CDR3 is 16 residues. CDR1 is ENHRY, CDR2 SYGVKD, per germline.

This clonotype has more than one count but fewer than ten. This chain uses TRBV28 with TRBJ2-3; 7 bases are shared with TRBD1. The CDR3 totals 15 residues. Germline CDR1 MDHEN, CDR2 SYDVKM. Trimming took 5 bases from V and 2 from J; bases not matched to a gene: 7. The DNA of the CDR3 is TGTGCCAGCAGTCTGGGCCAGGGGGACACAGATACGCAGTATTTT. Translating it yields CASSLGQGDTDTQYF.

J is TRBJ2-5 and V is TRBV6-2 or TRBV6-3; D is perhaps TRBD1 (5 bases). Deletions cut 0 bases from V and 2 bases from J, with 10 bases between. The CDR3 totals 15 residues. Germline V gene data show CDR1 as MNHEY and CDR2 as SVGEGT. CDR3 nucleotide sequence: TGTGCCAGCAGTTACTCAACCGACAGTCAAGAGACCCAGTACTTC. It codes for CASSYSTDSQETQYF.

The V call is TRBV7-3, the J call TRBJ2-3; D is possibly TRBD1 (5 bases). The CDR3 runs to 15 residues. CDR1 and CDR2 from the germline V gene are SGHTA and FQGTGA. The V end lost 7 bases, the J end lost 0 bases, and 14 bases lay between the germline ends. The CDR3 bases are TGTGCCAGCACCCAAGGGGCCCAAAGCACAGATACGCAGTATTTT. Translated: CASTQGAQSTDTQYF.

This clonotype was recorded a few times. The chain is built from TRBV24-1 and TRBJ2-3; D may be TRBD1 (6 bases). The germline V and J ends were trimmed by 3 bases and 5 bases, with 14 bases remaining between them. Germline lookup yields CDR1 KGHDR and CDR2 SFDVKD. The CDR3 runs 15 residues. The CDR3 nucleotides read TGTGCCACCAGTGATCACACACGAGGGGGAGATACGCAGTATTTT. Protein: CATSDHTRGGDTQYF.

This chain connects TRBV24-1 to TRBJ2-1, with 10 positions matching TRBD2. The CDR3 runs to 14 residues. V was clipped by 5 bases and J by 4 bases; unmatched bases: 1. Germline assignment: CDR1 KGHDR and CDR2 SFDVKD. CDR3 bases: TGTGCCACCAGTGCAGCGGGGGGGTACAATGAGCAGTTCTTC. Amino acids: CATSAAGGYNEQFF.

The V gene is TRBV10-3, the J gene TRBJ1-2; D is possibly TRBD1 (5 bases). Germline V gene lookup returns CDR1 ENHRY and CDR2 SYGVKD. V was trimmed by 7 bases and J by 8 bases, leaving 17 bases between them. The CDR3 is made up of 13 amino acids. DNA of the CDR3: TGTGCCATCACTCAACCGGGGAGGGACGGCTACACCTTC. It codes for CAITQPGRDGYTF.

The chain uses TRBV20-1 and TRBJ1-2, with unresolved D. The CDR3 totals 15 residues. Looked up from germline, CDR1 is DFQATT and CDR2 is SNEGSKA (reference sequence). Trimming left V 1 base short and J 8 bases short, with 20 bases between. CDR3 coding DNA: TGCAGTGCTAGAGTCGTACCTAGCTCGGTCGTCGGCTACACCTTC. Protein product: CSARVVPSSVVGYTF.

The gene calls are TRBV29-1 and TRBJ2-3; 9 bases are a match to TRBD1. After removal of 4 bases from V and 0 bases from J, the junction contained 8 bases not matched to a gene. CDR1 SQVTM and CDR2 ANQGSEA come from the germline V gene. CDR3 size: 16 residues. CDR3 sequence (DNA): TGCAGCGTTGGACCAACAGGGGGCAGCAGCACAGATACGCAGTATTTT. Its translation: CSVGPTGGSSTDTQYF.

Turning to this clonotype: A junction end diverges from the germline sequence, so it may reflect a read error. This chain joins TRBV4-2 and TRBJ2-2; D possibly corresponds to TRBD2 (6 bases). Germline assignment: CDR1 LGHNA and CDR2 YNFKEQ. The CDR3 is made up of 16 amino acids. The CDR3 coding sequence is TGTGCCAGCAGCCAAGATACCGCGGGAAACACCGGGGAGTTGTTTTTT. Amino acids: CASSQDTAGNTGELFF.

The gene calls are TRBV6-2 or TRBV6-3 and TRBJ2-1, with 7 bases identical to TRBD1. Germline V lookup: CDR1 MNHEY, CDR2 SVGEGT. V lost 7 bases to trimming and J lost 10 bases; unmatched junction nucleotides: 10. This CDR3 contains 13 residues. The CDR3 nucleotides are TGTGCCAGCACCAAAAACAGGGGAGAGGAGCAGTTCTTC. Its translation is CASTKNRGEEQFF.

The chain joins TRBV6-5 to TRBJ1-1; TRBD1 matches 12 bases. Germline CDR1 is MNHEY and CDR2 is SVGAGI. The CDR3 runs to 17 residues. Unmatched junction bases numbered 7, after V lost 0 bases and J lost 5 bases. The CDR3 spells CASSYSGDRGLWTEAFF. CDR3 DNA: TGTGCCAGCAGTTACTCAGGGGACAGGGGGCTGTGGACTGAAGCTTTCTTT.

V and J are TRBV20-1 and TRBJ1-4, with a tentative D call TRBD1 (5 bases). Trimming stripped 2 bases from V and 0 bases from J, with 16 bases between. Germline V gives CDR1 DFQATT, CDR2 SNEGSKA (reference sequence). The CDR3 covers 17 residues. CDR3 in DNA: TGCAGTGCTAGACCCTACGGGAGGGGTGCAACTAATGAAAAACTGTTTTTT. This encodes CSARPYGRGATNEKLFF.

This clonotype appeared a few times. This chain connects TRBV20-1 to TRBJ1-1; D call uncertain. The V and J ends lost 6 bases and 1 base respectively, with 15 bases between them. This CDR3 spans 14 amino acids. Germline V lookup: CDR1 DFQATT, CDR2 SNEGSKA (reference sequence). In DNA, the CDR3 is TGCAGTGCCAGCAAGGTTGGCACGAACACTGAAGCTTTCTTT. As protein: CSASKVGTNTEAFF.